The 9 T cell receptor beta chains below were found in one sample sequenced in a study of cytomegalovirus exposure and HLA in healthy donors. PCR employed 60 Vbeta and 13 Jbeta primers. Assay: immunoSEQ multiplex PCR; the TCRdb copy retains only in-frame clones and omits some. The sample lists about 120,000 clones; 79% were seen once. Material: PBMCs. Receptor source: a man aged 25 to 45 in good health and CMV-seropositive.

There are a few counts of this clone. This sequence joins TRBV2 and TRBJ2-1; 12 nucleotides line up with TRBD2. Trimming cost V 10 bases and J 4 bases; bases outside gene matches: 5. The CDR3 is 14 residues long. The germline gives CDR1 SNHLY, CDR2 FYNNEI. CDR3 sequence: CAIRTSGTYNEQFF. Written as DNA, the CDR3 is TGTGCCATCCGGACTAGCGGGACGTACAATGAGCAGTTCTTC.

The chain combines TRBV6-4 with TRBJ1-1; no definite D call. The CDR3 length is 15 residues. The V end lost 5 bases, the J end lost 4 bases, and 17 bases lay between the germline ends. Germline V gene data show CDR1 as MRHNA and CDR2 as SNTAGT. CDR3: CASSPEGLGTTEAFF. CDR3 coding DNA: TGTGCCAGCAGTCCCGAAGGACTGGGTACCACTGAAGCTTTCTTT.

This clone was seen a handful of times. This chain joins TRBV7-3 and TRBJ2-1; tentatively, D is TRBD1 (5 bases). Deletions cut 2 bases from V and 3 bases from J, with 11 bases between. The CDR3 covers 15 residues. Germline lookup yields CDR1 SGHTA and CDR2 FQGTGA. This CDR3 reads CASSLDKGYYNEQFF. CDR3 nucleotide sequence: TGTGCCAGCAGCTTAGATAAGGGGTACTACAATGAGCAGTTCTTC.

This rearrangement joins TRBV18 to TRBJ1-2, with 8 bases lining up with TRBD1. Germline V gene lookup returns CDR1 KGHSH and CDR2 LQKENI. The CDR3 runs to 14 residues. With 3 bases clipped from V and 6 bases from J, the junction kept 6 bases outside the gene matches. The CDR3 protein is CASSPDREKNGYTF. The CDR3 DNA follows: TGTGCCAGCTCACCGGACAGGGAGAAGAATGGCTACACCTTC.

By sample share, this clone is medium-sized (0.01 to 0.1%). The chain links TRBV11-2 to TRBJ2-1; 10 bases agree with TRBD2. The CDR3 has 17 residues. V gave up 2 bases and J gave up 2 bases; unmatched junction bases: 6. Per the germline V gene, CDR1 is SGHAT and CDR2 is FQNNGV. DNA of the CDR3: TGTGCCAGCAGCTTAAGTCTAGCGGGGGAACCCTACAATGAGCAGTTCTTC. Its protein is CASSLSLAGEPYNEQFF.

The chain is built from TRBV6-6 and TRBJ2-7; weak D call: TRBD1 (6 bases). V lost 5 bases and J 2 bases, leaving 19 bases between the germline ends. CDR1 is MNHNY and CDR2 is SVGAGI in the germline V gene (reference sequence). The CDR3 runs 16 residues. CDR3 in DNA: TGTGCCAGCAGTCAGAATCGCCGGGGACAAACCTACGAGCAGTACTTC. This translates into CASSQNRRGQTYEQYF.

The chain has TRBV4-3 and TRBJ1-2; 7 bases align to TRBD1. The germline V gene encodes CDR1 LGHNA and CDR2 YSLEER. The CDR3 has 16 residues. V lost 0 bases to trimming and J lost 2 bases; unmatched junction nucleotides: 6. The CDR3 DNA reads TGCGCCAGCAGCCAAGATTTGTCGGGACAGAACTATGGCTACACCTTC. Amino acid sequence: CASSQDLSGQNYGYTF.

The chain couples TRBV29-1 to TRBJ1-2; 9 nucleotides match TRBD1. CDR1 and CDR2 (germline): SQVTM, ANQGSEA. There are 13 residues in the CDR3. Trimming at V came to 6 bases and at J to 2 bases, leaving 4 bases not matched to a gene. The CDR3 loop is CSVGGTGNYGYTF. CDR3 sequence (DNA): TGCAGCGTGGGCGGGACAGGGAACTATGGCTACACCTTC.

V gene TRBV28 combines with J gene TRBJ2-7, with D possibly TRBD1 on 6 matching bases. CDR3 length: 13 amino acids. The V gene lost 7 bases and the J gene lost 5 bases, with 15 bases spanning the gap. CDR1 and CDR2 (germline): MDHEN, SYDVKM. CDR3 protein: CASTLLGGDEQYF. CDR3 bases: TGTGCCAGCACCCTGCTAGGGGGTGACGAGCAGTACTTC.